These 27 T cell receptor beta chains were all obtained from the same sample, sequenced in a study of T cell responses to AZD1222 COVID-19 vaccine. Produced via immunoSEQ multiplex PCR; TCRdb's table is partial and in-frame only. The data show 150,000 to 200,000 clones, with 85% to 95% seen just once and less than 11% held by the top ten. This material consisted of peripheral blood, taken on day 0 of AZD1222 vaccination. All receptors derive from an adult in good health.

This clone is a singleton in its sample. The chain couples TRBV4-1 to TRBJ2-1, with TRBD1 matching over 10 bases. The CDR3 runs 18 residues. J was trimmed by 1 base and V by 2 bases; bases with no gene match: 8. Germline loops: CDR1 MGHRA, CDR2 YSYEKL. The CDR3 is CASSQPRDRGLSYNEQFF. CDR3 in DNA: TGCGCCAGCAGCCAACCCCGGGACAGGGGTCTTTCCTACAATGAGCAGTTCTTC.

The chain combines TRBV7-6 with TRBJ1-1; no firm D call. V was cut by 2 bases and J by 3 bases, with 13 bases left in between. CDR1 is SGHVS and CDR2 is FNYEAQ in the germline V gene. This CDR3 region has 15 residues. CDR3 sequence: CASSLNAGWDTEAFF. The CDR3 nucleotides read TGTGCCAGCAGCTTAAATGCAGGATGGGACACTGAAGCTTTCTTT.

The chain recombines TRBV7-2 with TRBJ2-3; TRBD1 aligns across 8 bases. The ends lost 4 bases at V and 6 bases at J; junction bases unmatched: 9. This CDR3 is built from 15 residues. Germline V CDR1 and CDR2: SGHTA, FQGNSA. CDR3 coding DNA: TGTGCCAGCAGCTCAACGGGACAGGCAAGGGATACGCAGTATTTT. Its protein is CASSSTGQARDTQYF.

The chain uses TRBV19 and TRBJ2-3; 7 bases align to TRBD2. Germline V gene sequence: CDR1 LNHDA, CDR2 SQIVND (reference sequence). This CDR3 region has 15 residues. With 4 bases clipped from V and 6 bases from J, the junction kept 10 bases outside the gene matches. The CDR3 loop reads CASSRGRVVRDTQYF. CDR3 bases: TGTGCCAGTAGTAGGGGGAGGGTAGTTAGGGATACGCAGTATTTT.

The CDR3 DNA reads as TGTGCCAGCAGCCCGGACGGTTATGGCTACACCTTC. This sequence encodes CASSPDGYGYTF. J is TRBJ1-2 and V is TRBV5-6; D call uncertain. V was cut by 4 bases and J by 5 bases, with 9 bases left in between. This CDR3 is built from 12 residues. The V gene's germline CDR1 is SGHDT and CDR2 YYEEEE.

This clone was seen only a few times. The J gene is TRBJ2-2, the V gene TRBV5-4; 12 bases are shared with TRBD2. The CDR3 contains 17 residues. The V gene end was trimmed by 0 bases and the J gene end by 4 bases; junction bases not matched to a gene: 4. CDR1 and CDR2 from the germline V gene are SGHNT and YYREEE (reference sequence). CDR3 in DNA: TGTGCCAGCAGCTTGGGTGCGGGACTAGCGGGCACCGGGGAGCTGTTTTTT. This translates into CASSLGAGLAGTGELFF.

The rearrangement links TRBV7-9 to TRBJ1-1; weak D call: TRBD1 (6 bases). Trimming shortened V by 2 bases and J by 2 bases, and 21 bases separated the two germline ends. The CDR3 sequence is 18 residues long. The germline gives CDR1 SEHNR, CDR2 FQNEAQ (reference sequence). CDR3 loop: CASSLPGQPRYVNTEAFF. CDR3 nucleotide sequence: TGTGCCAGCAGCTTACCCGGACAGCCAAGGTATGTAAACACTGAAGCTTTCTTT.

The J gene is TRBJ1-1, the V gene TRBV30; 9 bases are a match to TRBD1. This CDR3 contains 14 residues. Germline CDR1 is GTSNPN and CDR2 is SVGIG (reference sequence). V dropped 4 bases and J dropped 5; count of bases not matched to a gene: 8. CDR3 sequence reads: CAWNLQGAWTEAFF. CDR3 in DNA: TGTGCCTGGAATCTACAGGGGGCTTGGACTGAAGCTTTCTTT. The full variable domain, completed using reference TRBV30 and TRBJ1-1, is SQTIHQWPATLVQPVGSPLSLECTVEGTSNPNLYWYRQAAGRGLQLLFYSVGIGQISSEVPQNLSASRPQDRQFILSSKKLLLSDSGFYLCAWNLQGAWTEAFFGQGTRLTVV.

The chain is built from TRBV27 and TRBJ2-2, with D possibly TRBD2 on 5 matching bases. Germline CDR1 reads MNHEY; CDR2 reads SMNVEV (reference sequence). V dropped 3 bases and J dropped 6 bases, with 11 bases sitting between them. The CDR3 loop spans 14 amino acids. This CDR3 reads CASSFLPAAGELFF. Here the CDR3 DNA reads TGTGCCAGCAGTTTTTTACCAGCGGCCGGGGAGCTGTTTTTT.

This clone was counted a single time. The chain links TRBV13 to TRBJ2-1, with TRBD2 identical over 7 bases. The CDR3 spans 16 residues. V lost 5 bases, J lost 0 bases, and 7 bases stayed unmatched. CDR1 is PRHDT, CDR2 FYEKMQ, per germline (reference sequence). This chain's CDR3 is CASSPPSGNSYNEQFF. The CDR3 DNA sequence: TGTGCCAGCAGCCCTCCCAGCGGGAACTCCTACAATGAGCAGTTCTTC.

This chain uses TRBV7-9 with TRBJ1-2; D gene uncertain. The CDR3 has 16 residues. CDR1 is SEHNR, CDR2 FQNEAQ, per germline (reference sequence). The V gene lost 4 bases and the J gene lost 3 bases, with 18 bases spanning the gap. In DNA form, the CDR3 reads TGTGCCAGCAGCTCACTCGCACAAATTGGGGACTATGGCTACACCTTC. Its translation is CASSSLAQIGDYGYTF.

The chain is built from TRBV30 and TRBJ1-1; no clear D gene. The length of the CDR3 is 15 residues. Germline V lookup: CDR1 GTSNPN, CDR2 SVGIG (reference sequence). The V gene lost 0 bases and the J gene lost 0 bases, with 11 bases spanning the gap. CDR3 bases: TGTGCCTGGAGTGTTCCCCGGACTGTGAACACTGAAGCTTTCTTT. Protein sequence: CAWSVPRTVNTEAFF.

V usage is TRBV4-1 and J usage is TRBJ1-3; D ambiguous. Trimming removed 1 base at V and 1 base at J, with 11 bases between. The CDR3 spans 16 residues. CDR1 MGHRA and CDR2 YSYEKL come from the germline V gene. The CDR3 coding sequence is TGCGCCAGCAGCCAAGCTTACAGCCCTTCTGGAAACACCATATATTTT. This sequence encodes CASSQAYSPSGNTIYF.

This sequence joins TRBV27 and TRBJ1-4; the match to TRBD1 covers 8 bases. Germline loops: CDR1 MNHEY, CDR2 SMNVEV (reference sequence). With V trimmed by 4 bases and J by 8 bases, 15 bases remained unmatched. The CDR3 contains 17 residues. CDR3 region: CASSSTNGQGVGEKLFF. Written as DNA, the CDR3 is TGTGCCAGCAGTTCGACAAATGGACAGGGAGTGGGGGAAAAACTGTTTTTT.

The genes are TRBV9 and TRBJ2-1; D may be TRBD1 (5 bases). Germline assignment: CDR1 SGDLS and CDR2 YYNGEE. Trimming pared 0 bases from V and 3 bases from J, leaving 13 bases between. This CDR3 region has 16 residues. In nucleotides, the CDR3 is TGTGCCAGCAGCGTAGGTGCGGCAGGGTTCTACAATGAGCAGTTCTTC. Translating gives CASSVGAAGFYNEQFF.

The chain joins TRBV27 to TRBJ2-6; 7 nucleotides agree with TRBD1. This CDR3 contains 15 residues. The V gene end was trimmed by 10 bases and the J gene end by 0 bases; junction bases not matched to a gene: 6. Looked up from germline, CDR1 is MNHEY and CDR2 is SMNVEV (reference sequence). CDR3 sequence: CATLDRDSGANVLTF. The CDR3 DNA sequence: TGTGCCACACTCGACAGGGACTCTGGGGCCAACGTCCTGACTTTC. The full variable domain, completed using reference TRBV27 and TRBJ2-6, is EAQVTQNPRYLITVTGKKLTVTCSQNMNHEYMSWYRQDPGLGLRQIYYSMNVEVTDKGDVPEGYKVSRKEKRNFPLILESPSPNQTSLYFCATLDRDSGANVLTFGAGSRLTVL.

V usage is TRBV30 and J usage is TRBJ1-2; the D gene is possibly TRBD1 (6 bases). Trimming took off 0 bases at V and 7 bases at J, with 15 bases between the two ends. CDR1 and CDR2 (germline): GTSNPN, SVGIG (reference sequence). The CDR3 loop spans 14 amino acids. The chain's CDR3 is CAWSVRWGAGGYTF. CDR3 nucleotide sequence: TGTGCCTGGAGTGTACGGTGGGGGGCAGGTGGCTACACCTTC.

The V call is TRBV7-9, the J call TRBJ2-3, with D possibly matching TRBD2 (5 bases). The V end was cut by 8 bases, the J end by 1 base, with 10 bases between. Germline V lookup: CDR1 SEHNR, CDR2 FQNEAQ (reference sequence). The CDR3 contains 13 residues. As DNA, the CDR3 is TGTGCCAGCGTCCCGGAGGGCACAGATACGCAGTATTTT. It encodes CASVPEGTDTQYF.

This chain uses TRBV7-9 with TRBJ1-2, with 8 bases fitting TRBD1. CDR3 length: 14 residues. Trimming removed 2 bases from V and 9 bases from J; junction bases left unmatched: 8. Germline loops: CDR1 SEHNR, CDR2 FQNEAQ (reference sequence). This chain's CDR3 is CASSLQGGTGSYTF. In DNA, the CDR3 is TGTGCCAGCAGCTTACAAGGAGGGACAGGAAGCTACACCTTC.

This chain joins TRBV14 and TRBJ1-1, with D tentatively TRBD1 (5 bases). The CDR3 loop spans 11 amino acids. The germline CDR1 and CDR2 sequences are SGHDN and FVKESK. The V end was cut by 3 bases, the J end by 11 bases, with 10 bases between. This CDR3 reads CASSQGLGAFF. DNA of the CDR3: TGTGCCAGCAGCCAGGGGCTCGGTGCTTTCTTT.

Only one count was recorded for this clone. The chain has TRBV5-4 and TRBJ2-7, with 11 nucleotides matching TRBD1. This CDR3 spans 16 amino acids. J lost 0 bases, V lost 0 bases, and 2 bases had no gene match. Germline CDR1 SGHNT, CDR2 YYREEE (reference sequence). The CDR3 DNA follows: TGTGCCAGCAGCTTGGGGACAGGGGGCAACTCCTACGAGCAGTACTTC. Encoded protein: CASSLGTGGNSYEQYF.

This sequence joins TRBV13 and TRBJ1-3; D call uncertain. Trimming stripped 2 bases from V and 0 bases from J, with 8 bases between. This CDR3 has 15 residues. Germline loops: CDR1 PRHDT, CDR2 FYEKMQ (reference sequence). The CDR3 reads CASSLRAYSGNTIYF. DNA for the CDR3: TGTGCCAGCAGCTTAAGGGCCTACTCTGGAAACACCATATATTTT.

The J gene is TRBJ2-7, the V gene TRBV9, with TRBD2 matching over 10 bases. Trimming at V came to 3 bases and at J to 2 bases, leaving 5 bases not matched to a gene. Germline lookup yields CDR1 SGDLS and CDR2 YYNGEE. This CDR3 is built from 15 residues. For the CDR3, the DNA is TGTGCCAGCAGCGCTCTAGCGGGAGTCCCCTACGAGCAGTACTTC. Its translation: CASSALAGVPYEQYF.

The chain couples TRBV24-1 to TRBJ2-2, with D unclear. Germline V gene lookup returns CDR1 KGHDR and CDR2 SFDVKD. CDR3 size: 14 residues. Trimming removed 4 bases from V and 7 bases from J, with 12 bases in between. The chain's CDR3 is CATSERQVDGELFF. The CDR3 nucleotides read TGTGCCACCAGTGAGAGGCAGGTTGACGGGGAGCTGTTTTTT.

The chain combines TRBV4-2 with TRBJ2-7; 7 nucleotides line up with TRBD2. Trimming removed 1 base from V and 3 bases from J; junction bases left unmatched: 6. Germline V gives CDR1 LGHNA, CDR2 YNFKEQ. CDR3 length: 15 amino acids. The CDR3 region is CASSQGVGGNYEQYF. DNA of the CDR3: TGTGCCAGCAGCCAAGGGGTGGGGGGGAACTACGAGCAGTACTTC.

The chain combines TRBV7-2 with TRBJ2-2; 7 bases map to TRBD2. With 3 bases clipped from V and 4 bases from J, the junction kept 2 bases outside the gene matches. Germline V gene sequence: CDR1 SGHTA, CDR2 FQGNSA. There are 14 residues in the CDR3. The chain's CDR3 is CASSLGGSTGELFF. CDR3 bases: TGTGCCAGCAGCTTGGGAGGGAGCACCGGGGAGCTGTTTTTT.

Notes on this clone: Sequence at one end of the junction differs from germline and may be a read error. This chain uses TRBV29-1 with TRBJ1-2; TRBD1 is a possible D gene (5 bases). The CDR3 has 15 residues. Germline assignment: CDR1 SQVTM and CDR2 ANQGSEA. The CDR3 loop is CSVVGGLGQLPEPPF. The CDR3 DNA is TGCAGCGTTGTGGGCGGGTTAGGACAACTTCCCGAGCCCCCCTTC. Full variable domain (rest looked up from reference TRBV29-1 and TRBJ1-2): SAVISQKPSRDICQRGTSLTIQCQVDSQVTMMFWYRQQPGQSLTLIATANQGSEATYESGFVIDKFPISRPNLTFSTLTVSNMSPEDSSIYLCSVVGGLGQLPEPPFGSGTRLTVV.